The T cell receptor beta chain described here comes from a study of follicular helper T cells after annual influenza vaccination. Time point in this sample: 2014-2015 season, pre-vaccination. Between about 40 and 100 mL of blood was drawn per time point. General observations from the study: Plasmablast frequency change correlated with clonality change in ICOS+CD38+ cTfh.

V gave up 0 bases and J gave up 5 bases, with 13 bases separating them. This CDR3 is 14 amino acids long. Germline V gene data show CDR1 as GTSNPN and CDR2 as SVGIG (reference sequence). On this clone: Its antigen is as yet unknown.

TCRB was sequenced at Survey level resolution. Clones were read by immunoSEQ multiplex PCR, and TCRdb kept only the in-frame ones, dropping some. The sample contains approximately 30,000 clones, 80% to 90% of which appear only once. The TCR was taken from an adult who received the influenza vaccine. This chain connects TRBV30 to TRBJ2-5, with D possibly TRBD2 on 6 matching bases. The source material was CXCR5+ CD38- circulating T follicular helper cells from blood, sampled on the day of influenza vaccination. Subset given: circulating Tfh, non-naive CD4+CXCR5+PD-1+ (ICOS+CD38+ or ICOS-CD38-). The CDR3 sequence is CAWSVKGGLETQYF. CDR3 in DNA: TGTGCCTGGAGTGTGAAGGGAGGCCTGGAGACCCAGTACTTC.